These 21 T cell receptor beta chains were all obtained from the same sample, sequenced in a study of PD-1 blockade in classical Hodgkin lymphoma. The data were produced by immunoSEQ multiplex PCR, yet TCRdb's version contains in-frame clones alone and is incomplete. The sample has some 13,000 clones, around 84% seen once. Every patient was affected by relapse after autologous stem cell transplantation, while exposure to brentuximab vedotin was not uniform. The sequencing here drew on peripheral blood mononuclear cells (PBMCs), taken at baseline. The source is a human donor with classical Hodgkin lymphoma.

The rearrangement uses TRBV7-6 and TRBJ2-2; the D gene could be TRBD1 or TRBD2 (6 bases each). This CDR3 has 16 residues. CDR1 is SGHVS, CDR2 FNYEAQ, per germline. Trimming shortened V by 2 bases and J by 5 bases, and 15 bases separated the two germline ends. The CDR3 spells CASSLSGGPGTGELFF. CDR3 nucleotides: TGTGCCAGCAGCTTATCTGGGGGGCCTGGGACCGGGGAGCTGTTTTTT.

The chain has TRBV6-5 and TRBJ2-7; D is undetermined. There are 13 residues in the CDR3. V gave up 6 bases and J gave up 4 bases, with 13 bases separating them. CDR1 MNHEY and CDR2 SVGAGI come from the germline V gene. CDR3 bases: TGTGCCAGCAGCGGCCCGAAAAGTTACGAGCAGTACTTC. This encodes CASSGPKSYEQYF.

The chain combines TRBV5-1 with TRBJ2-3, with 8 bases matching TRBD1. J gave up 1 base and V 4 bases, and 8 bases lay outside the gene matches. The CDR3 has 16 amino acids. CDR1 and CDR2 from the germline V gene are SGHRS and YFSETQ. CDR3 nucleotide sequence: TGCGCCAGCAGCCCGGGGCCGGGACAGGGCACAGATACGCAGTATTTT. Its protein product is CASSPGPGQGTDTQYF. The entire variable domain, with the rest obtained from reference TRBV5-1 and TRBJ2-3, is as follows: KAGVTQTPRYLIKTRGQQVTLSCSPISGHRSVSWYQQTPGQGLQFLFEYFSETQRNKGNFPGRFSGRQFSNSRSEMNVSTLELGDSALYLCASSPGPGQGTDTQYFGPGTRLTVL.

This sequence joins TRBV7-6 and TRBJ2-1; TRBD2 is a possible D gene (6 bases). Trimming took 2 bases from V and 4 from J, leaving 9 bases between them. The CDR3 runs 14 residues. Germline values: CDR1 SGHVS, CDR2 FNYEAQ. The CDR3 bases are TGTGCCAGCAGCTTAAGTAGCGGATACAATGAGCAGTTCTTC. Translation: CASSLSSGYNEQFF.

The J gene is TRBJ1-3, the V gene TRBV6-5; D unresolved. This CDR3 has 12 amino acids. The V gene lost 6 bases and the J gene lost 4 bases, with 7 bases spanning the gap. Germline CDR1 and CDR2: MNHEY and SVGAGI. In DNA, the CDR3 is TGTGCCAGCAGACTCCCGGGAAACACCATATATTTT. Its translation: CASRLPGNTIYF.

In this sample, this clone turned up once. The rearrangement links TRBV15 to TRBJ2-7, with 13 bases that match TRBD2. Looked up from germline, CDR1 is LNHNV and CDR2 is YYDKDF (reference sequence). After removal of 0 bases from V and 0 bases from J, the junction contained 8 bases not matched to a gene. The CDR3 covers 19 residues. The CDR3 sequence: CATSRDRTSGGRLSYEQYF. In DNA, the CDR3 is TGTGCCACCAGCAGAGATCGGACTAGCGGGGGCCGTCTCTCCTACGAGCAGTACTTC.

The chain recombines TRBV9 with TRBJ2-7, with TRBD1 matching 9 bases. The CDR3 length is 13 residues. After removal of 5 bases from V and 5 bases from J, the junction contained 5 bases not matched to a gene. Germline values: CDR1 SGDLS, CDR2 YYNGEE. The DNA of the CDR3 is TGTGCCAGCAGTTGGACAGGGGAGGACGAGCAGTACTTC. This gives the protein CASSWTGEDEQYF.

The CDR3 DNA sequence: TGTGCCAGTAGTCCGCGACAGGGTTTCACTGAAGCTTTCTTT. It is translated as CASSPRQGFTEAFF. The gene calls are TRBV19 and TRBJ1-1; 7 nucleotides line up with TRBD1. V lost 5 bases and J lost 4; bases outside the gene matches: 7. The germline V gene encodes CDR1 LNHDA and CDR2 SQIVND (reference sequence). The CDR3 consists of 14 residues.

This clone has only one observation. The V call is TRBV6-6, the J call TRBJ1-1; D unclear. CDR1 is MNHNY, CDR2 SVGAGI, per germline (reference sequence). This CDR3 is built from 14 residues. The germline V and J ends were trimmed by 6 bases and 1 base, with 12 bases remaining between them. The CDR3 DNA is TGTGCCAGCAGCCAAGGGAGGAGGAACACTGAAGCTTTCTTT. Translating it yields CASSQGRRNTEAFF.

This clone was observed a few times. The chain combines TRBV5-1 with TRBJ2-7; TRBD1 matches 7 bases. In germline, CDR1 is SGHRS, CDR2 YFSETQ. V shed 0 bases, J shed 6 bases, and the junction held 6 bases outside the gene matches. The CDR3 extends over 14 amino acids. Here the CDR3 reads CASSLEAGGFEQYF. In DNA form, the CDR3 reads TGCGCCAGCAGCTTGGAGGCAGGGGGTTTCGAGCAGTACTTC.

This clone came up once. In DNA form, the CDR3 reads TGTGCCAGCAGGCCGGGACAGGGAGGCAACTATGGCTACACCTTC. Amino acids: CASRPGQGGNYGYTF. This sequence joins TRBV2 and TRBJ1-2, with 9 bases matching TRBD1. Unmatched junction bases numbered 7, after V lost 6 bases and J lost 2 bases. This CDR3 region has 15 residues. Germline loops: CDR1 SNHLY, CDR2 FYNNEI.

CDR3 sequence: CASTPGSGGETQYF. The CDR3 nucleotides read TGTGCCAGCACTCCAGGGTCCGGGGGAGAGACCCAGTACTTC. The chain combines TRBV19 with TRBJ2-5; tentative D call: TRBD2 (6 bases). The CDR3 spans 14 residues. Germline-derived CDR1 and CDR2 are LNHDA and SQIVND (reference sequence). Trimming left V 9 bases short and J 4 bases short, with 18 bases between. Together with reference TRBV19 and TRBJ2-5, the CDR3 gives the full variable domain: DGGITQSPKYLFRKEGQNVTLSCEQNLNHDAMYWYRQDPGQGLRLIYYSQIVNDFQKGDIAEGYSVSREKKESFPLTVTSAQKNPTAFYLCASTPGSGGETQYFGPGTRLLVL.

This clone was detected only a few times. The chain recombines TRBV28 with TRBJ1-2; the D is unclear. Germline CDR1 is MDHEN and CDR2 is SYDVKM. The CDR3 loop spans 12 amino acids. Trimming cost V 8 bases and J 2 bases, with 9 bases left between them. The CDR3 loop is CASFITNYGYTF. CDR3 nucleotides: TGTGCCAGCTTCATTACGAACTATGGCTACACCTTC.

This sequence joins TRBV9 and TRBJ2-3; no reliable D call. The CDR3 spans 13 residues. Germline values: CDR1 SGDLS, CDR2 YYNGEE. The V end was cut by 0 bases, the J end by 0 bases, with 2 bases between. CDR3: CASSVDSTDTQYF. In DNA, the CDR3 is TGTGCCAGCAGCGTAGACAGCACAGATACGCAGTATTTT. Full variable domain (outside the CDR3, taken from reference TRBV9 and TRBJ2-3): DSGVTQTPKHLITATGQRVTLRCSPRSGDLSVYWYQQSLDQGLQFLIQYYNGEERAKGNILERFSAQQFPDLHSELNLSSLELGDSALYFCASSVDSTDTQYFGPGTRLTVL.

This clone was counted a few times. The V gene is TRBV2, the J gene TRBJ1-5, with D maybe TRBD1 (5 bases). V was trimmed by 4 bases and J by 2 bases, leaving 12 bases between them. The V gene's germline CDR1 is SNHLY and CDR2 FYNNEI. The CDR3 is 15 residues long. The DNA for the CDR3 is TGTGCCAGCAGTGGTGGCAGGGCGGGCAATCAGCCCCAGCATTTT. This encodes CASSGGRAGNQPQHF.

The table lists this clone with a few counts. The chain combines TRBV6-1 with TRBJ2-7; the match to TRBD1 covers 7 bases. The CDR3 spans 12 residues. V was clipped by 11 bases and J by 3 bases; unmatched bases: 7. The V gene's germline CDR1 is MNHNS and CDR2 SASEGT. The CDR3 coding sequence is TGTGCCTGCCGGACAGGAATCTACGAGCAGTACTTC. Translated, it gives CACRTGIYEQYF.

This rearrangement joins TRBV18 to TRBJ1-5; the D is unclear. V lost 6 bases, J lost 5 bases, and 11 bases lay in between. There are 13 residues in the CDR3. Germline CDR1 is KGHSH and CDR2 is LQKENI. This CDR3 reads CASSPRGDQPQHF. In DNA form, the CDR3 reads TGTGCCAGCTCGCCTCGGGGTGATCAGCCCCAGCATTTT.

The chain carries TRBV28 and TRBJ2-3, with TRBD2 matching over 12 bases. The CDR3 runs 16 residues. Germline V gene sequence: CDR1 MDHEN, CDR2 SYDVKM. J lost 2 bases, V lost 6 bases, and 6 bases had no gene match. The CDR3 sequence: CASSSGLAGFTDTQYF. For the CDR3, the DNA is TGTGCCAGCAGCTCCGGACTAGCGGGATTCACAGATACGCAGTATTTT.

This chain uses TRBV7-8 with TRBJ2-5; 8 nucleotides line up with TRBD2. Looked up from germline, CDR1 is SGHVS and CDR2 is FQNEAQ. The CDR3 sequence is 16 residues long. V gave up 5 bases and J gave up 4 bases; unmatched junction bases: 12. The chain's CDR3 is CASSMEVAGFGETQYF. In DNA, the CDR3 is TGTGCCAGCAGCATGGAGGTAGCGGGGTTCGGAGAGACCCAGTACTTC.

The gene calls are TRBV5-6 and TRBJ1-1; D gene uncertain. Germline V CDR1 and CDR2: SGHDT, YYEEEE. The CDR3 is 15 residues long. Trimming stripped 4 bases from V and 0 bases from J, with 13 bases between. The CDR3 DNA is TGTGCCAGCAGCCCCGAAAAGTCGCTGAACACTGAAGCTTTCTTT. Translating it yields CASSPEKSLNTEAFF.

The chain is built from TRBV6-5 and TRBJ2-7; D is undetermined. From germline, CDR1 is MNHEY and CDR2 SVGAGI. Trimming removed 4 bases at V and 6 bases at J, with 10 bases between. This CDR3 region has 12 residues. CDR3: CASSSGPSEQYF. CDR3 sequence (DNA): TGTGCCAGCAGTTCCGGGCCGAGCGAGCAGTACTTC.